This is a list of T cell receptor beta chains from one sample in a study of blood T cell repertoires in COVID-19. Produced via immunoSEQ multiplex PCR; TCRdb's table is partial and in-frame only. The sample includes roughly 100,000 clones, 90% to 95% of them seen just once. Input material: peripheral blood. The source is a human donor in a cohort sampled during active COVID-19. The CDR3 runs from the conserved cysteine through the conserved F or W. The order of the fields is V gene, clone size, J gene, D gene, CDR3 DNA, CDR3 protein. The D gene is left open where the match is weak. Clone size is shown for a subset of rows, as once, few, many or a class of expanded clone.

TRBV7-9	few	TRBJ1-2	-	TGTGCCAGCAGCTTAGATTCGCTATCCGGCTACACCTTC	CASSLDSLSGYTF
TRBV5-1	-	TRBJ1-1	TRBD1	TGCGCCAGCAGCCGACGAGGGACAGGGGGTGACACTGAAGCTTTCTTT	CASSRRGTGGDTEAFF
TRBV29-1	many	TRBJ2-7	-	TGCAGCGTTGTTACAGTTTTCTACGAGCAGTACTTC	CSVVTVFYEQYF
TRBV5-4	-	TRBJ2-7	-	TGTGCCAGCAGCGGAACCGGGTCCCAGCAGTACTTC	CASSGTGSQQYF
TRBV28	-	TRBJ1-1	-	TGTGCCAGCAGTAAGGGCAGGGTAGCCACTGAAGCTTTCTTT	CASSKGRVATEAFF
TRBV7-2	-	TRBJ1-6	TRBD1	TGTGCCAGCAGCTTAATGGGGACAGGGGGTAATTCACCCCTCCACTTT	CASSLMGTGGNSPLHF
TRBV7-9	-	TRBJ2-1	TRBD2	TGTGCCAGCAGCTTAGTTGGGGAGCGGGAGAACCAGCATGAGCAGTTCTTC	CASSLVGERENQHEQFF
TRBV24-1	-	TRBJ2-1	-	TGTGCCACCAGTGCTGTGGGCGATGAGCAGTTCTTC	CATSAVGDEQFF
TRBV11-2	-	TRBJ2-1	-	TGTGCCAGCACCCCTAGCTTGACTGTCGGGCAGTTCTTC	CASTPSLTVGQFF
TRBV7-9	-	TRBJ2-3	TRBD2	TGTGCCAGCAGCTCCTTAGCGGGGATATTAACTAGCACAGATACGCAGTATTTT	CASSSLAGILTSTDTQYF
TRBV7-7	-	TRBJ2-1	-	TGTGCTAGCAGCTTAGGTCCTATGGGGGCGGGTGAGCAGTTCTTC	CASSLGPMGAGEQFF
TRBV19	-	TRBJ1-1	-	TGTGCCAGTAGCGTGCCGGGGGACCTGGGCACTGAAGCTTTCTTT	CASSVPGDLGTEAFF
TRBV4-1	-	TRBJ2-1	TRBD2	TGCGCCAGCACCGAGACTAGCGGGAGGGGTGAGCAGTTCTTC	CASTETSGRGEQFF
TRBV27	-	TRBJ2-7	TRBD2	TGTGCCAGCCGCTGGGCGGCGGGGGGAAGGTACGAGCAGTACTTC	CASRWAAGGRYEQYF